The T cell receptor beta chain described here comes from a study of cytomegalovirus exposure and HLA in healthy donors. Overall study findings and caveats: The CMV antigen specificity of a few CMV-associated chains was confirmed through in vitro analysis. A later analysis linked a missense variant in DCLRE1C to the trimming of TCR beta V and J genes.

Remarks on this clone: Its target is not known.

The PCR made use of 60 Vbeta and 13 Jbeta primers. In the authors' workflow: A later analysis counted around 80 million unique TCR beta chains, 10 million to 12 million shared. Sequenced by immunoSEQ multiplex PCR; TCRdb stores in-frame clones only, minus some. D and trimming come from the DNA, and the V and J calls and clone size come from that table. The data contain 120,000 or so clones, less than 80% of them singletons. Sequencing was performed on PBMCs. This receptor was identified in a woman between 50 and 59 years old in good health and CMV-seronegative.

The CDR3 loop reads CASSTGTASYEQYF. The DNA for the CDR3 is TGCGCCAGCAGCACCGGGACAGCCTCCTACGAGCAGTACTTC. V gene TRBV5-1 combines with J gene TRBJ2-7, with 7 bases identical to TRBD1. Trimming removed 4 bases from V and 0 bases from J; junction bases left unmatched: 4. Germline loops: CDR1 SGHRS, CDR2 YFSETQ. The CDR3 sequence is 14 residues long. Complete variable domain (other parts from reference TRBV5-1 and TRBJ2-7): KAGVTQTPRYLIKTRGQQVTLSCSPISGHRSVSWYQQTPGQGLQFLFEYFSETQRNKGNFPGRFSGRQFSNSRSEMNVSTLELGDSALYLCASSTGTASYEQYFGPGTRLTVT.